A selection of T cell receptor beta chains follows, all from one sample in a study of long-term antiretroviral therapy in people with HIV. Here immunoSEQ multiplex PCR was the method, and the copy in TCRdb shows in-frame clones only, minus some. The profile shows approximately 35,000 clones, roughly 88% of them singletons. The sample in question was unsorted PBMCs, obtained 2.2 years after starting antiretroviral therapy. These receptors were taken from a man younger than 30 with HIV. CDR3s include the opening cysteine and the closing phenylalanine or tryptophan. Each record gives: CDR3 protein, V gene, D gene, J gene, clone size, CDR3 length. A D gene is named only where the DNA matches it firmly. Size is stated for part of the rows, as once, few or many counts, or as a class when the clone is expanded.

CDR3aa: CAWTVRGVNQPQHF; v_gene: TRBV30; d_gene: TRBD1; j_gene: TRBJ1-5; abundance: -; len: 14
CDR3aa: CASSEGEHQPQHF; v_gene: TRBV10-2; d_gene: -; j_gene: TRBJ1-5; abundance: few; len: 13
CDR3aa: CASSLVGAGGGYEQYF; v_gene: TRBV7-9; d_gene: TRBD2; j_gene: TRBJ2-7; abundance: -; len: 16
CDR3aa: CASSLVRGQETQYF; v_gene: TRBV7-2; d_gene: -; j_gene: TRBJ2-5; abundance: -; len: 14
CDR3aa: CASSLTQLAGGSDTQYF; v_gene: TRBV5-6; d_gene: TRBD2; j_gene: TRBJ2-3; abundance: -; len: 17
CDR3aa: CASSLIAGGRDTQYF; v_gene: TRBV11-2; d_gene: TRBD2; j_gene: TRBJ2-3; abundance: -; len: 15
CDR3aa: CASSLLGLENTGELFF; v_gene: TRBV27; d_gene: TRBD2; j_gene: TRBJ2-2; abundance: -; len: 16
CDR3aa: CASSLSVYLTGELFF; v_gene: TRBV5-8; d_gene: -; j_gene: TRBJ2-2; abundance: once; len: 15
CDR3aa: CASSFRQGYGYTF; v_gene: TRBV5-6; d_gene: TRBD1; j_gene: TRBJ1-2; abundance: medium-sized; len: 13
CDR3aa: CASSQTPGPSYEQYF; v_gene: TRBV5-1; d_gene: -; j_gene: TRBJ2-7; abundance: -; len: 15
CDR3aa: CASSLGQGTIATNEKLFF; v_gene: TRBV5-6; d_gene: TRBD1; j_gene: TRBJ1-4; abundance: -; len: 18
CDR3aa: CSVVDRSSYNEQFF; v_gene: TRBV29-1; d_gene: -; j_gene: TRBJ2-1; abundance: -; len: 14
CDR3aa: CASSLAGPSNEQFF; v_gene: TRBV5-1; d_gene: -; j_gene: TRBJ2-1; abundance: -; len: 14
CDR3aa: CASSLSSGTGDVEQYF; v_gene: TRBV4-1; d_gene: TRBD1; j_gene: TRBJ2-7; abundance: few; len: 16
CDR3aa: CASSLKAGGYEQYF; v_gene: TRBV7-6; d_gene: -; j_gene: TRBJ2-7; abundance: once; len: 14
CDR3aa: CASSRDRAPGPYGYTF; v_gene: TRBV7-8; d_gene: TRBD1; j_gene: TRBJ1-2; abundance: -; len: 16
CDR3aa: CASIRDRGTDTQYF; v_gene: TRBV5-1; d_gene: TRBD1; j_gene: TRBJ2-3; abundance: -; len: 14
CDR3aa: CASSTGLAGVYEQFF; v_gene: TRBV6-5; d_gene: TRBD2; j_gene: TRBJ2-1; abundance: -; len: 15
CDR3aa: CASSLNRGDTHEAFF; v_gene: TRBV7-9; d_gene: -; j_gene: TRBJ1-1; abundance: -; len: 15
CDR3aa: CASSPSGGWETQYF; v_gene: TRBV28; d_gene: TRBD2; j_gene: TRBJ2-5; abundance: -; len: 14
CDR3aa: CASSPTKSFHNQPQHF; v_gene: TRBV11-2; d_gene: -; j_gene: TRBJ1-5; abundance: -; len: 16
CDR3aa: CASSYPIREATGYTF; v_gene: TRBV6-6; d_gene: -; j_gene: TRBJ1-2; abundance: -; len: 15